Sequencing of this T cell receptor (beta chain) was carried out in a study of cytomegalovirus exposure and HLA in healthy donors. In the study overall: Early release data held tens of millions of unique TCRs from HLA-typed donors.

For this clone: Its specificity is not known.

The ends were cut back, 5 bases at V and 7 bases at J, with 15 bases in the middle. Germline CDR1 reads MDHEN; CDR2 reads SYDVKM. This CDR3 has 13 amino acids. The study ran its PCR with 60 Vbeta and 13 Jbeta primers. Some clones are missing from TCRdb's copy, which holds only in-frame ones; the method was immunoSEQ multiplex PCR. The specimen's table records about 140,000 clones. Study-wide findings and caveats: Reports described diagnosis of cytomegalovirus status by the classifier as highly specific and sensitive. In a later analysis, TCR beta V- and J-gene trimming showed a link to a missense DCLRE1C variant. Researchers counted around 180 TCR beta chains as cytomegalovirus-associated.

Sequencing was performed on PBMCs. The clonotype comes from a male donor in good health and CMV-seronegative. The gene calls are TRBV28 and TRBJ2-7; tentative D call: TRBD2 (5 bases). The CDR3, as DNA: TGTGCCAGCAGTGCTACCGGAGGATTGGAGCAGTACTTC. It codes for CASSATGGLEQYF.